This T cell receptor beta chain is drawn from a study of human T cells and chemical hapten exposure. For the study at large: All patients underwent weekly scalp dosing with diphenylcyclopropenone for the full roughly 25-week study. Application of 0.01% DPC to the upper back was done by patch test, with a reading at 6 days. The cohort included alopecia areata under or over 50% scalp, totalis and universalis.

In regard to this clonotype: A much larger clone differs by one base, so this may be a read error.

Time point described: patch test 2, 6 weeks after DPC sensitization. The treatment was: therapeutic diphenylcyclopropenone sensitization with weekly scalp DPC. Every patch test was put on after a blood sample was taken. TCRdb re-derived calls from the RACE reads in MiXCR, one entry per CDR3 protein. This table holds some 89,000 distinct CDR3 sequences, roughly 10% found once. The length of the CDR3 is 15 residues. Germline V gives CDR1 SGDLS, CDR2 YYNGEE. V shed 3 bases, J shed 1 base, and the junction held 1 base outside the gene matches. The source of this sequence is a woman in her thirties with alopecia areata. Some clones in this sample may be carry-over from other donors' samples. The chain links TRBV9 to TRBJ2-3; 11 bases align to TRBD2. The sequenced sample was whole blood, obtained in connection with sensitization to the hapten diphenylcyclopropenone (DPC). The CDR3 reads CASSATSGGTDTQYF. The DNA for the CDR3 is TGTGCCAGCAGCGCGACTAGCGGGGGCACAGATACGCAGTATTTT.